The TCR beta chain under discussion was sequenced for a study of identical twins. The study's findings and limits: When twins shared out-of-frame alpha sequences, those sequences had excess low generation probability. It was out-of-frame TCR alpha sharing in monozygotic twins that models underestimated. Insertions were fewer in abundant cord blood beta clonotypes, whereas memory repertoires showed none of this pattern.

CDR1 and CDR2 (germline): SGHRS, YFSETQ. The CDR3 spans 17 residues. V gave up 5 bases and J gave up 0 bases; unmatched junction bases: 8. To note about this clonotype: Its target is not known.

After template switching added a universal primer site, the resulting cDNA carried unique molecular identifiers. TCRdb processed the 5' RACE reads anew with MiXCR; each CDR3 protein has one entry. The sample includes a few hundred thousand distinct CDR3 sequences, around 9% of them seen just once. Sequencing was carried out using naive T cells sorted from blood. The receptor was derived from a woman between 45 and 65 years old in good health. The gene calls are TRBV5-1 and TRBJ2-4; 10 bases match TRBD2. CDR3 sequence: CASRSLAGGLAKNIQYF. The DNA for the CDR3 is TGCGCCAGCAGGTCTTTAGCGGGAGGACTAGCCAAAAACATTCAGTACTTC.